Following are 21 T cell receptor beta chains from one sample sequenced in a study of blood T cell repertoires in COVID-19. TCRdb keeps only in-frame clones here, not all; method: immunoSEQ multiplex PCR. The sample shows almost 350,000 clones, around nine tenths of them seen only once. Material: PBMCs or T cells enriched from blood (not recorded which). The receptors were gathered from a woman in her 30s who had been exposed to COVID-19.

The rearrangement uses TRBV7-6 and TRBJ2-1; a possible D gene is TRBD1 (5 bases). This CDR3 spans 13 amino acids. Trimming shortened V by 5 bases and J by 6 bases, and 11 bases separated the two germline ends. CDR1 and CDR2 from the germline V gene are SGHVS and FNYEAQ. CDR3 amino acids: CASSRGNVNEQFF. CDR3 bases: TGTGCCAGCAGCAGGGGTAATGTCAATGAGCAGTTCTTC.

This rearrangement joins TRBV10-1 to TRBJ2-7; D is possibly TRBD2 (6 bases). Trimming shortened V by 2 bases and J by 2 bases, and 10 bases separated the two germline ends. The CDR3 has 14 residues. Germline lookup yields CDR1 WNHNN and CDR2 SYGVQD (reference sequence). In DNA form, the CDR3 reads TGCGCCAGCAGTGAGGGAGGGTATCCCTACGAGCAGTACTTC. Amino acids: CASSEGGYPYEQYF.

The rearrangement links TRBV11-2 to TRBJ2-7; TRBD2 agrees at 9 bases. The V gene end was trimmed by 5 bases and the J gene end by 3 bases; junction bases not matched to a gene: 5. The germline V gene has CDR1 SGHAT and CDR2 FQNNGV. The length of the CDR3 is 14 residues. The CDR3 nucleotides read TGTGCCAGCAGCCCAGGACTAGCGCGCTACGAGCAGTACTTC. Protein: CASSPGLARYEQYF.

The rearrangement links TRBV9 to TRBJ2-1; 10 nucleotides line up with TRBD2. Germline assignment: CDR1 SGDLS and CDR2 YYNGEE. The V segment lost 3 bases and the J segment 9 bases; nucleotides outside the gene matches: 9. CDR3 length equals 15 residues. CDR3 residues: CASSAQGLAGVEQFF. For the CDR3, the DNA is TGTGCCAGCAGCGCCCAAGGCCTAGCGGGAGTTGAGCAGTTCTTC. Full variable domain (missing parts from reference TRBV9 and TRBJ2-1): DSGVTQTPKHLITATGQRVTLRCSPRSGDLSVYWYQQSLDQGLQFLIQYYNGEERAKGNILERFSAQQFPDLHSELNLSSLELGDSALYFCASSAQGLAGVEQFFGPGTRLTVL.

The CDR3 loop reads CASRRGGGAYGYTF. In DNA form, the CDR3 reads TGTGCCAGCAGGAGGGGCGGAGGGGCCTATGGCTACACCTTC. This chain connects TRBV2 to TRBJ1-2; D might be TRBD1 (5 bases). Trimming stripped 6 bases from V and 4 bases from J, with 15 bases between. The V gene's germline CDR1 is SNHLY and CDR2 FYNNEI. The CDR3 sequence is 14 residues long.

The CDR3 DNA reads TGTGCCAGCAGCTGGGCAGGGGGTTTACTCTACGAGCAGTACTTC. Translated: CASSWAGGLLYEQYF. The chain is built from TRBV11-2 and TRBJ2-7; the match to TRBD1 covers 7 bases. V was pared by 4 bases and J by 3 bases, with 9 bases of the junction left unmatched. The CDR3 runs 15 residues. Looked up from germline, CDR1 is SGHAT and CDR2 is FQNNGV.

In its sample, this clone was seen once. The CDR3 here is CSASTGSGRLQETQYF. The CDR3 region has the DNA TGCAGTGCTAGTACGGGTAGCGGGAGGCTCCAAGAGACCCAGTACTTC. The V and J genes are TRBV20-1 and TRBJ2-5; 10 bases align to TRBD2. Germline V CDR1 and CDR2: DFQATT, SNEGSKA (reference sequence). The CDR3 runs 16 residues. V gave up 3 bases and J gave up 1 base; unmatched junction bases: 8.

V and J are TRBV7-8 and TRBJ1-2; D remains unclear. This CDR3 has 14 amino acids. V was trimmed by 4 bases and J by 5 bases, leaving 14 bases between them. Germline V gene sequence: CDR1 SGHVS, CDR2 FQNEAQ. As DNA, the CDR3 is TGTGCCAGCAGCTCCTCCTATGCCCCTTATGGCTACACCTTC. It codes for CASSSSYAPYGYTF.

V is TRBV21-1 and J is TRBJ1-5; the table calls TRBD1, which could not be checked here. TRBV21-1 constitutes a pseudogene. The CDR3 runs to 18 residues. CDR3 residues: CASSKWGPGQGHNQPQHF. In nucleotides, the CDR3 is TGTGCCAGCAGCAAATGGGGGCCGGGACAGGGGCACAATCAGCCCCAGCATTTT.

The genes are TRBV5-1 and TRBJ2-5; 13 bases line up with TRBD2. The trim removed 0 bases at V and 4 bases at J, leaving 9 bases unmatched. CDR3 length: 18 residues. The germline V gene has CDR1 SGHRS and CDR2 YFSETQ. The CDR3 protein is CASSLETSGRAGGETQYF. The CDR3 nucleotides read TGCGCCAGCAGCTTGGAAACTAGCGGGAGGGCAGGGGGAGAGACCCAGTACTTC.

The chain combines TRBV11-2 with TRBJ2-3; TRBD2 aligns across 13 bases. CDR3 length: 18 residues. The ends lost 3 bases at V and 1 base at J; junction bases unmatched: 7. Germline CDR1 and CDR2: SGHAT and FQNNGV. CDR3 in amino acids: CASSFLTSGRWGTDTQYF. The CDR3 DNA reads as TGTGCCAGCAGCTTTTTGACTAGCGGGAGGTGGGGCACAGATACGCAGTATTTT.

The rearrangement links TRBV9 to TRBJ2-1; 10 nucleotides line up with TRBD1. CDR3 length: 16 residues. Trimming cost V 4 bases and J 8 bases; bases outside gene matches: 12. The germline V gene encodes CDR1 SGDLS and CDR2 YYNGEE. The DNA for the CDR3 is TGTGCCAGCAGCCCCGGGACAGGGGTAACGCCCCATGAGCAGTTCTTC. As protein: CASSPGTGVTPHEQFF.

The chain carries TRBV19 and TRBJ1-2; perhaps TRBD1 as D (6 bases). Deletions cut 7 bases from V and 8 bases from J, with 20 bases between. CDR1 is LNHDA and CDR2 is SQIVND in the germline V gene (reference sequence). This CDR3 has 14 amino acids. The CDR3 bases are TGTGCCAGTATGGACAGAATCCCTCTTGGCGGCTACACCTTC. Residues: CASMDRIPLGGYTF.

This chain joins TRBV4-2 and TRBJ1-2; TRBD1 aligns across 8 bases. This CDR3 comprises 12 residues. Per the germline V gene, CDR1 is LGHNA and CDR2 is YNFKEQ. V shed 6 bases, J shed 9 bases, and the junction held 6 bases outside the gene matches. CDR3 nucleotides: TGTGCCAGCAGACAACAGGGGGTTAGCTACACCTTC. Translated: CASRQQGVSYTF.

Comment on this clone: This sample also contains other DNA sequences that code for the same CDR3. This rearrangement joins TRBV10-3 to TRBJ2-1, with D possibly being TRBD2 (5 bases). This CDR3 contains 15 residues. Germline CDR1 reads ENHRY; CDR2 reads SYGVKD. V gave up 0 bases and J gave up 1 base, with 7 bases separating them. CDR3 amino acids: CAISESGGSYNEQFF. The CDR3 DNA sequence: TGTGCCATCAGTGAGTCTGGCGGGTCCTACAATGAGCAGTTCTTC.

The chain uses TRBV7-7 and TRBJ2-2; no definite D call. Germline V gives CDR1 SSHAT, CDR2 FNYEAQ (reference sequence). V was cut by 5 bases and J by 1 base, with 17 bases left in between. CDR3 size: 17 residues. In nucleotides, the CDR3 is TGTGCCAGCAGCCGACTTGGCGGCAATTTGAACACCGGGGAGCTGTTTTTT. Protein product: CASSRLGGNLNTGELFF.

The V call is TRBV27, the J call TRBJ1-3; the D gene is possibly TRBD1 (6 bases). CDR1 is MNHEY, CDR2 SMNVEV, per germline (reference sequence). The CDR3 has 15 amino acids. V gave up 0 bases and J gave up 4 bases, with 10 bases separating them. CDR3 amino acids: CASSLSRGLGNTIYF. The CDR3 region has the DNA TGTGCCAGCAGTTTATCGAGGGGGTTAGGAAACACCATATATTTT.

V is TRBV6-1 and J is TRBJ1-6, with 7 bases aligning to TRBD1. Per germline, CDR1 MNHNS and CDR2 SASEGT. This CDR3 has 17 amino acids. The ends lost 4 bases at V and 14 bases at J; junction bases unmatched: 20. CDR3 bases: TGTGCCAGCAGTGTAAGGATAAAAGTGGAGGGGGCCAGGGCCCTCCACTTT. Residues: CASSVRIKVEGARALHF.

V is TRBV21-1 and J is TRBJ2-7; whether TRBD2, the table's D call, matches the DNA was not checked. TRBV21-1 is a documented pseudogene. The CDR3 loop spans 17 amino acids. The CDR3 reads CASSKASPTPLDYEQYF. The DNA for the CDR3 is TGTGCCAGCAGCAAAGCAAGTCCTACCCCTCTTGACTACGAGCAGTACTTC.

This clone was counted once. The chain is built from TRBV18 and TRBJ2-7, with a tentative D call TRBD2 (5 bases). Trimming removed 4 bases from V and 6 bases from J, with 10 bases in between. CDR1 and CDR2 from the germline V gene are KGHSH and LQKENI. The CDR3 totals 12 residues. The DNA for the CDR3 is TGTGCCAGCTCACACCCGGGGTCCGAGCAGTACTTC. It codes for CASSHPGSEQYF. The whole variable domain, filled in from reference TRBV18 and TRBJ2-7, reads NAGVMQNPRHLVRRRGQEARLRCSPMKGHSHVYWYRQLPEEGLKFMVYLQKENIIDESGMPKERFSAEFPKEGPSILRIQQVVRGDSAAYFCASSHPGSEQYFGPGTRLTVT.

The chain links TRBV5-1 to TRBJ2-2; D is unresolved. The V gene lost 2 bases and the J gene lost 4 bases, with 9 bases spanning the gap. The V gene's germline CDR1 is SGHRS and CDR2 YFSETQ. CDR3 length: 14 residues. The CDR3 DNA reads TGCGCCAGCAGCTTTCTATCTCGCACCGGGGAGCTGTTTTTT. Protein sequence: CASSFLSRTGELFF.